The clone carrying this T cell receptor beta chain has just a few counts. Its antigen remains unidentified. This CDR3 spans 12 amino acids. The J segment lost 6 bases and the V segment lost 4 bases, leaving 3 bases of the junction unmatched. The V gene's germline CDR1 is SQVTM and CDR2 ANQGSEA. This sample stems from a study of CD8+ T cells in alopecia areata. Points from the study as a whole: Whereas mice showed it more clearly, TCR sharing across patients was murkier, possibly because of HLA.

Peripheral blood samples and lesional scalp punch biopsies were obtained from alopecia areata patients. The authors extracted RNA and reverse transcribed it into cDNA as the sequencing template. Sequencing used immunoSEQ multiplex PCR; TCRdb keeps in-frame clones, though not all of them. This sample has some 200,000 clones, with 59% found just once. Sequences were derived from CD4+ T cells sorted from blood, sampled at week 0. The rearrangement joins TRBV29-1 to TRBJ2-7; 10 bases are a match to TRBD1. The TCR sequence derives from a human donor with alopecia areata. In DNA form, the CDR3 reads TGCAGCGTTGGAGGGACAGGGGCCGAGCAGTACTTC. Protein product: CSVGGTGAEQYF.